The sample holds one count of the clone carrying this T cell receptor (beta chain). The sample is drawn from a study of blood T cell repertoires in COVID-19. Turning to the study itself: Donors in the United States, Italy and Spain gave samples during acute or convalescent COVID-19. Nucleic acid was either cDNA or gDNA, and it came from T cells, B-cell-depleted T cells, or PBMCs.

Per the study methods: Reference gene primer amplification gave nucleated cell count estimates. Generated by immunoSEQ multiplex PCR, the TCRdb table keeps only in-frame clones and is missing some. That table is the source of V, J and clone size, and D and trimming were worked out from the DNA. The sample includes 120,000 to 150,000 clones, approximately 90% of them seen just once. The receptor was isolated from a woman aged 40 to 50 with acute or convalescent COVID-19. Source material: peripheral blood.

The CDR3 spells CATSDCAGGPLATQYF. CDR3 coding DNA: TGTGCCACCAGTGATTGCGCGGGAGGGCCATTGGCTACGCAGTATTTT. The chain joins TRBV24-1 to TRBJ2-3, with 9 bases aligning to TRBD2. Germline assignment: CDR1 KGHDR and CDR2 SFDVKD. This CDR3 contains 16 residues. Germline trimming cut 2 bases from V and 8 bases from J; bases unmatched to any gene: 10.